This is a list of T cell receptor beta chains from one sample in a study of cytotoxic CD8 clonotypes in ibrutinib-treated CLL. Profiled with immunoSEQ multiplex PCR; TCRdb holds only in-frame clones, not every one. The sample includes about 140,000 clones, more than 85% of them seen just once. Sequenced material: PBMCs, taken after 12 months of ibrutinib treatment. The source of these receptors is a human donor with chronic lymphocytic leukemia. Each CDR3 is given with its conserved first and last residue. The D gene is left open where the match is weak. Rows give clone size only sometimes, using once, few, many, or a class for an expanded clone.

TRBD1,.,TRBJ2-6,TRBV28,15,CASSLRGLGANVLTF,TGTGCCAGCAGTTTAAGGGGGCTTGGGGCCAACGTCCTGACTTTC
.,few,TRBJ1-2,TRBV11-2,12,CASSSTNYGYTF,TGTGCCAGCAGCTCTACAAACTATGGCTACACCTTC
.,few,TRBJ1-2,TRBV4-2,11,CASSQTYGYTF,TGTGCCAGCAGCCAAACCTATGGCTACACCTTC
.,.,TRBJ1-1,TRBV23-1,14,CASTRGHSNTEAFF,TGCGCCAGCACCCGTGGACACTCTAACACTGAAGCTTTCTTT
TRBD1,.,TRBJ2-5,TRBV6-1,14,CASRGQGNVETQYF,TGTGCCAGCAGGGGACAGGGTAATGTAGAGACCCAGTACTTC
TRBD2,.,TRBJ2-1,TRBV6-6,14,CASSYVAGANEQFF,TGTGCCAGCAGTTACGTGGCGGGAGCCAATGAGCAGTTCTTC
.,.,TRBJ2-3,TRBV27,12,CASSPSTDTQYF,TGTGCCAGCAGTCCTTCGACAGATACGCAGTATTTT
.,.,TRBJ2-1,TRBV30,11,CAWAGGNEQFF,TGTGCCTGGGCGGGTGGGAATGAGCAGTTCTTC
TRBD2,.,TRBJ2-7,TRBV4-1,16,CASSQDVLAGAYEQYF,TGCGCCAGCAGCCAAGATGTACTAGCGGGGGCCTACGAGCAGTACTTC
.,.,TRBJ1-2,TRBV7-2,14,CASSHPGPRSGYTF,TGTGCCAGCAGCCACCCGGGCCCCCGGAGTGGCTACACCTTC
.,.,TRBJ1-4,TRBV28,13,CASSKSDVEKLFF,TGTGCCAGCAGCAAATCGGATGTTGAAAAACTGTTTTTT
.,once,TRBJ1-2,TRBV28,13,CASSLKPDYGYTF,TGTGCCAGCAGTTTGAAACCCGACTATGGCTACACCTTC
TRBD2,.,TRBJ2-1,TRBV28,17,CASFDSGRRSSYNEQFF,TGTGCCAGCTTCGATAGCGGGAGACGGAGCTCCTACAATGAGCAGTTCTTC
.,.,TRBJ2-5,TRBV6-6,13,CASSYTEKETQYF,TGTGCCAGCAGTTACACGGAAAAAGAGACCCAGTACTTC
.,.,TRBJ1-5,TRBV15,15,CATSRELKDNQPQHF,TGTGCCACCAGCAGAGAGCTTAAGGACAATCAGCCCCAGCATTTT
.,once,TRBJ2-1,TRBV5-1,14,CASSLAGNYNEQFF,TGCGCCAGCAGCTTGGCTGGCAACTACAATGAGCAGTTCTTC
TRBD1,once,TRBJ1-1,TRBV5-1,18,CASSAGTDSSLWVTEAFF,TGCGCCAGCAGCGCAGGGACAGACAGTTCCCTCTGGGTGACTGAAGCTTTCTTT
.,.,TRBJ1-5,TRBV7-8,15,CASSLDHTGNQPQHF,TGTGCCAGCAGCTTAGATCACACCGGCAATCAGCCCCAGCATTTT
.,.,TRBJ1-3,TRBV7-8,15,CASSLGANSGNTIYF,TGTGCCAGCAGCTTAGGGGCTAACTCTGGAAACACCATATATTTT
TRBD1,.,TRBJ1-1,TRBV5-1,14,CASNTGGADTEAFF,TGCGCCAGCAACACAGGGGGGGCGGACACTGAAGCTTTCTTT
.,.,TRBJ2-1,TRBV2,15,CASSEESFGYNEQFF,TGTGCCAGCAGTGAAGAGTCGTTCGGGTACAATGAGCAGTTCTTC
.,.,TRBJ2-4,TRBV10-3,15,CAISDTGTDKNIQYF,TGTGCCATCAGTGATACCGGGACGGATAAAAACATTCAGTACTTC
TRBD1,.,TRBJ2-5,TRBV30,14,CAWSVPRGRETQYF,TGTGCCTGGAGTGTTCCCAGGGGGCGAGAGACCCAGTACTTC
TRBD2,.,TRBJ2-7,TRBV5-6,15,CASSLTSGFSYEQYF,TGTGCCAGCAGCTTGACTAGCGGGTTCTCCTACGAGCAGTACTTC
.,.,TRBJ2-5,TRBV7-7,16,CASSLDGRRTGETQYF,TGTGCTAGCAGCTTAGACGGTCGGCGGACGGGGGAGACCCAGTACTTC
.,.,TRBJ2-5,TRBV6-5,13,CASSWRADETQYF,TGTGCCAGCAGTTGGAGGGCGGATGAGACCCAGTACTTC
.,.,TRBJ2-7,TRBV6-5,14,CASRRNSGRNEQYF,TGTGCCAGCAGACGGAACAGTGGCAGAAACGAGCAGTACTTC
.,.,TRBJ2-5,TRBV29-1,14,CSTPGAEDQETQYF,TGCAGCACCCCGGGAGCGGAGGACCAAGAGACCCAGTACTTC
.,.,TRBJ2-7,TRBV28,15,CASSSYREPSYEQYF,TGTGCCAGCAGTTCATACCGGGAGCCCTCCTACGAGCAGTACTTC
.,.,TRBJ1-5,TRBV2,14,CASSDSGDNQPQHF,TGTGCCAGCAGTGATTCAGGGGACAATCAGCCCCAGCATTTT
TRBD2,.,TRBJ2-3,TRBV19,16,CASSIVAGAITDTQYF,TGTGCCAGTAGTATTGTAGCGGGAGCGATCACAGATACGCAGTATTTT
TRBD2,.,TRBJ2-5,TRBV5-6,14,CASSDERGTGTQYF,TGTGCCAGCAGCGACGAGCGGGGGACGGGGACCCAGTACTTC
.,.,TRBJ1-5,TRBV2,14,CASIQDGLGQPQHF,TGTGCCAGCATTCAGGACGGCTTAGGGCAGCCCCAGCATTTT
.,.,TRBJ2-3,TRBV18,15,CASSYSNDNTDTQYF,TGTGCCAGCTCATACTCAAATGATAACACAGATACGCAGTATTTT
TRBD2,.,TRBJ2-7,TRBV4-3,17,CASSQDWSSGRYYEQYF,TGCGCCAGCAGCCAAGATTGGTCTAGCGGGAGATACTACGAGCAGTACTTC
TRBD1,.,TRBJ1-5,TRBV19,20,CASESLWTGETAALNQPQHF,TGTGCCAGTGAAAGCCTATGGACAGGGGAGACAGCCGCTCTCAATCAGCCCCAGCATTTT
TRBD2,.,TRBJ2-7,TRBV7-6,17,CASSLAPLAGDAYEQYF,TGTGCCAGCAGCTTAGCGCCACTAGCGGGAGATGCCTACGAGCAGTACTTC
.,.,TRBJ2-1,TRBV5-1,14,CASSLFVPYNEQFF,TGCGCCAGCAGCTTGTTTGTGCCCTACAATGAGCAGTTCTTC
.,.,TRBJ1-1,TRBV7-9,15,CASSPRTALNTEAFF,TGTGCCAGCAGCCCGCGGACAGCCTTGAACACTGAAGCTTTCTTT
.,.,TRBJ2-7,TRBV6-5,14,CASSSGQVIYEQYF,TGTGCCAGCAGTTCCGGACAAGTGATCTACGAGCAGTACTTC